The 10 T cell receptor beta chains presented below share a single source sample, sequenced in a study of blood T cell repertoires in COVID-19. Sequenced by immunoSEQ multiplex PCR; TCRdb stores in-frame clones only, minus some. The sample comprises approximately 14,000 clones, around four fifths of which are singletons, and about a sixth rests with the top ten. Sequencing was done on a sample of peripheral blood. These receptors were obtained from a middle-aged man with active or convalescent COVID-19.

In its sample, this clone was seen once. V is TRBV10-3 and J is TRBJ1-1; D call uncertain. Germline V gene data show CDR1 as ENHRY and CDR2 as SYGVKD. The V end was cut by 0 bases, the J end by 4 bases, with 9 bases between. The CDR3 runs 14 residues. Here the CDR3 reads CAISESDEGTEAFF. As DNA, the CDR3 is TGTGCCATCAGTGAGTCTGATGAGGGCACTGAAGCTTTCTTT.

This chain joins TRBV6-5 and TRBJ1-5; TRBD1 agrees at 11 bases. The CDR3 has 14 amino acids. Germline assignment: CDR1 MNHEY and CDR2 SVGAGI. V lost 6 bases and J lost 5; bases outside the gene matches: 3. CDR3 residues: CASRRTGGDQPQHF. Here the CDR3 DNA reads TGTGCCAGCAGAAGGACAGGGGGCGATCAGCCCCAGCATTTT.

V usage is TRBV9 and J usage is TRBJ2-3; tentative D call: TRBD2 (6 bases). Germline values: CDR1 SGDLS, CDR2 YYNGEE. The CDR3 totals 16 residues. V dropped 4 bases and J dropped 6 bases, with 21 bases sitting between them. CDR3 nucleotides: TGTGCCAGCAGCCCAAGACCGGGACTCCCTCGGGATACGCAGTATTTT. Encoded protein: CASSPRPGLPRDTQYF.

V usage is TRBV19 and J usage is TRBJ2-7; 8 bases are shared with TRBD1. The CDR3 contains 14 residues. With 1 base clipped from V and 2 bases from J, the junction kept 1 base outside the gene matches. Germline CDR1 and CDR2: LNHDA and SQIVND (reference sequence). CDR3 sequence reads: CASSIGTGPYEQYF. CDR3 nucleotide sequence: TGTGCCAGTAGTATAGGGACAGGGCCCTACGAGCAGTACTTC.

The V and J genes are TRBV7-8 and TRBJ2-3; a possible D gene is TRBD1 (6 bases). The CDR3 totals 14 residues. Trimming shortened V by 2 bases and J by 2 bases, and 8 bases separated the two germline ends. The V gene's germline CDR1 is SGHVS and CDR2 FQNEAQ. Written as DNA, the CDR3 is TGTGCCAGCAGCTTACGACAGGCCACAGATACGCAGTATTTT. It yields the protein CASSLRQATDTQYF.

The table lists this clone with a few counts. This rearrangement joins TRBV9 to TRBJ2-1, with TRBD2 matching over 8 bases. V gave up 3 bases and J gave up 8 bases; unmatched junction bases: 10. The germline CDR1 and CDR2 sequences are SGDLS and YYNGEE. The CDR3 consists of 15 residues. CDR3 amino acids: CASSAASGSVDEQFF. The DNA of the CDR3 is TGTGCCAGCAGCGCAGCTAGCGGGTCGGTGGATGAGCAGTTCTTC.

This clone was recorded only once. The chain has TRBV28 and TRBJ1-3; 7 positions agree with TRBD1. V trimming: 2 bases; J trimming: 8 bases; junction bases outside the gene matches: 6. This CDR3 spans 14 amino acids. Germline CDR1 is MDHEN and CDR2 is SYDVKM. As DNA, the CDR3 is TGTGCCAGCAGTTTAGGTACAGGGGAGGACACCATATATTTT. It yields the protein CASSLGTGEDTIYF.

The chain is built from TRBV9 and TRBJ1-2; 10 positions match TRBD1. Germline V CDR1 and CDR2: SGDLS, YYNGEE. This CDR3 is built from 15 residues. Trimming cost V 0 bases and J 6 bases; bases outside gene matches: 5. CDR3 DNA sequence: TGTGCCAGCAGCGTAGTAGGACAGGGGGTAGATGGCTACACCTTC. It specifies CASSVVGQGVDGYTF.

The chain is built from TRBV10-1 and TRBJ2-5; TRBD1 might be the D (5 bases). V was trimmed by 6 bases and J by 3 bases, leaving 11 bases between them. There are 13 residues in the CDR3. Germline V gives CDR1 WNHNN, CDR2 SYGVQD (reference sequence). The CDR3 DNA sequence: TGCGCCAGCAGCCTCCAGGGTGAAGAGACCCAGTACTTC. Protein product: CASSLQGEETQYF.

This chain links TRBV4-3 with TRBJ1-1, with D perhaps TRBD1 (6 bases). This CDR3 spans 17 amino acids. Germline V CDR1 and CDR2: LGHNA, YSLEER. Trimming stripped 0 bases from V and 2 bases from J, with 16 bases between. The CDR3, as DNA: TGCGCCAGCAGCCAAGATATACGGACAGTCTATAACACTGAAGCTTTCTTT. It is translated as CASSQDIRTVYNTEAFF.